A selection of T cell receptor beta chains follows, all from one sample in a study of CD8 T cells in Susac syndrome. TCRdb re-analysed the immunoSEQ multiplex PCR reads in MiXCR, keeping a single row per CDR3 protein. This table holds some 110,000 distinct CDR3 sequences, 90% to 95% found once. Sequenced sample: CD4+ T cells from PBMCs. These receptors came from a human donor with multiple sclerosis. The CDR3 runs from the conserved cysteine through the conserved F or W. Each record gives: D gene, V gene, clone size, J gene, CDR3 DNA, CDR3 protein. A D gene is named only where the DNA matches it firmly. Rows give clone size only sometimes, using once, few, many, or a class for an expanded clone.

d_gene: TRBD2
v_gene: TRBV19
abundance: -
j_gene: TRBJ2-7
CDR3nt: TGTGCCAGTAGTACCCTAGCGGCCTCCTACGAGCAGTACTTC
CDR3aa: CASSTLAASYEQYF

d_gene: -
v_gene: TRBV4-2
abundance: -
j_gene: TRBJ2-1
CDR3nt: TGTGCCAGCAGCCAAGTGGGCTCCTACAATGAGCAGTTCTTC
CDR3aa: CASSQVGSYNEQFF

d_gene: -
v_gene: TRBV3-1
abundance: -
j_gene: TRBJ2-3
CDR3nt: TGTGCCAGACAAATTGATACGCAGTATTTT
CDR3aa: CARQIDTQYF

d_gene: TRBD2
v_gene: TRBV7-7
abundance: -
j_gene: TRBJ2-3
CDR3nt: TGTGCTAGCAGCCCAAGCGGGGGCCCCTCCACAGATACGCAGTATTTT
CDR3aa: CASSPSGGPSTDTQYF

d_gene: TRBD1
v_gene: TRBV5-1
abundance: -
j_gene: TRBJ1-2
CDR3nt: TGCGCCAGCAGCTCCGGACAGGGGGACGGCTACACCTTC
CDR3aa: CASSSGQGDGYTF

d_gene: -
v_gene: TRBV6-2/TRBV6-3
abundance: once
j_gene: TRBJ1-4
CDR3nt: TGTGCCACCCTCGGGGAATACGAAAAACTGTTTTTT
CDR3aa: CATLGEYEKLFF

d_gene: -
v_gene: TRBV7-8
abundance: -
j_gene: TRBJ1-5
CDR3nt: TGTGCCAGCAGCTCCTCGAGGAGGGAGAATCAGCCCCAGCATTTT
CDR3aa: CASSSSRRENQPQHF

d_gene: -
v_gene: TRBV7-3
abundance: -
j_gene: TRBJ2-4
CDR3nt: TGTGCCAGCAGCCCCGGAGGGTCGGGAAACATTCAGTACTTC
CDR3aa: CASSPGGSGNIQYF

d_gene: -
v_gene: TRBV6-4
abundance: -
j_gene: TRBJ2-3
CDR3nt: TGTGCCAGCAGTGGTGAAGCGACAGATACGCAGTATTTT
CDR3aa: CASSGEATDTQYF

d_gene: -
v_gene: TRBV4-3
abundance: once
j_gene: TRBJ1-1
CDR3nt: TGCGCCAGCAGCCCTTTTGATAGGGCACCGAACACTGAAGCTTTCTTT
CDR3aa: CASSPFDRAPNTEAFF

d_gene: -
v_gene: TRBV6-5
abundance: -
j_gene: TRBJ1-5
CDR3nt: TGTGCCAGCAGTTATAAGATGGGGTGGGATAGCAATCAGCCCCAGCATTTT
CDR3aa: CASSYKMGWDSNQPQHF

d_gene: -
v_gene: TRBV5-6
abundance: -
j_gene: TRBJ1-2
CDR3nt: TGTGCCAGCAACCTGCTTGGGGTAGACTATGGCTACACCTTC
CDR3aa: CASNLLGVDYGYTF

d_gene: TRBD2
v_gene: TRBV6-5
abundance: -
j_gene: TRBJ2-7
CDR3nt: TGTGCCAGCAGTTCGGGACTAGCGGGGGCCGAGCAGTACTTC
CDR3aa: CASSSGLAGAEQYF

d_gene: -
v_gene: TRBV29-1
abundance: -
j_gene: TRBJ1-5
CDR3nt: TGCAGCGTTGAACAGGGACGCGATCAGCCCCAGCATTTT
CDR3aa: CSVEQGRDQPQHF

d_gene: TRBD1
v_gene: TRBV28
abundance: -
j_gene: TRBJ1-2
CDR3nt: TGTGCCAGCAGTTTAAGTTCGGACAGGTCCTACACCTTC
CDR3aa: CASSLSSDRSYTF

d_gene: -
v_gene: TRBV29-1
abundance: -
j_gene: TRBJ2-3
CDR3nt: TGCAGCTCCCTAACAGTGGATACGCAGTATTTT
CDR3aa: CSSLTVDTQYF

d_gene: TRBD1
v_gene: TRBV18
abundance: -
j_gene: TRBJ1-1
CDR3nt: TGTGCCAGCTCACTCAGCCCCGGGACAGACGGTACTGAAGCTTTCTTT
CDR3aa: CASSLSPGTDGTEAFF

d_gene: TRBD1
v_gene: TRBV27
abundance: -
j_gene: TRBJ1-5
CDR3nt: TGTGCCAGCAGGCTAGGGACAGAGAGCAATCAGCCCCAGCATTTT
CDR3aa: CASRLGTESNQPQHF

d_gene: -
v_gene: TRBV15
abundance: once
j_gene: TRBJ1-6
CDR3nt: TGTGCCACCAGCGGTCGCGGGGAGAGGACACCCCTCCACTTT
CDR3aa: CATSGRGERTPLHF

d_gene: -
v_gene: TRBV6-2/TRBV6-3
abundance: -
j_gene: TRBJ1-5
CDR3nt: TGTGCCAGCAGTGAGCGACGGATTAATCAGCCCCAGCATTTT
CDR3aa: CASSERRINQPQHF

d_gene: -
v_gene: TRBV7-9
abundance: -
j_gene: TRBJ1-2
CDR3nt: TGTGCCAGCAGCTTAGGCGTTTCAGGCTACACCTTC
CDR3aa: CASSLGVSGYTF

d_gene: -
v_gene: TRBV15
abundance: -
j_gene: TRBJ2-2
CDR3nt: TGTGCCACCAGCAGAGGCGGGACACATGAGGGGGAGCTGTTTTTT
CDR3aa: CATSRGGTHEGELFF

d_gene: -
v_gene: TRBV6-6
abundance: -
j_gene: TRBJ1-1
CDR3nt: TGTGCCAGCAGTCGCGTCGGGCCACCCGCTTTCTTT
CDR3aa: CASSRVGPPAFF

d_gene: TRBD1
v_gene: TRBV7-2
abundance: -
j_gene: TRBJ2-5
CDR3nt: TGTGCCAGCAGCCCCTGGACAGGGAACCAAGAGACCCAGTACTTC
CDR3aa: CASSPWTGNQETQYF

d_gene: -
v_gene: TRBV12-3/TRBV12-4
abundance: once
j_gene: TRBJ1-2
CDR3nt: TGTGCCAGCAGTGTACAGGGCTCGGTCTATGGCTACACCTTC
CDR3aa: CASSVQGSVYGYTF

d_gene: -
v_gene: TRBV19
abundance: -
j_gene: TRBJ2-2
CDR3nt: TGTGCCAGTAGTATGGGTAGGGAGATCCGCGGGGAGCTGTTTTTT
CDR3aa: CASSMGREIRGELFF

d_gene: -
v_gene: TRBV7-9
abundance: -
j_gene: TRBJ2-2
CDR3nt: TGTGCCAGCAGCTCCGGTTGGGCTGGGGAGCTGTTTTTT
CDR3aa: CASSSGWAGELFF

d_gene: -
v_gene: TRBV5-1
abundance: once
j_gene: TRBJ2-6
CDR3nt: TGCGCCAGCAGCACCCAGGCGCACTCTGGGGCCAACGTCCTGACTTTC
CDR3aa: CASSTQAHSGANVLTF

d_gene: -
v_gene: TRBV18
abundance: once
j_gene: TRBJ2-4
CDR3nt: TGTGCCAGCTCAACCGGGTGGGCCCTCGATCAGTACTTC
CDR3aa: CASSTGWALDQYF

d_gene: -
v_gene: TRBV5-1
abundance: once
j_gene: TRBJ2-6
CDR3nt: TGCGCCAGCAGCTTAGAGGGGCCCGGGGCCAACGTCCTGACTTTC
CDR3aa: CASSLEGPGANVLTF

d_gene: -
v_gene: TRBV7-8
abundance: -
j_gene: TRBJ1-5
CDR3nt: TGTGCCAGCAGAATTCGTCCAGGGGGCAATCAGCCCCAGCATTTT
CDR3aa: CASRIRPGGNQPQHF

d_gene: -
v_gene: TRBV6-5
abundance: -
j_gene: TRBJ1-3
CDR3nt: TGTGCCAGCAGTTACCCGTCGGGGGGGAAGAGCTCTGGAAACACCATATATTTT
CDR3aa: CASSYPSGGKSSGNTIYF

d_gene: -
v_gene: TRBV5-1
abundance: -
j_gene: TRBJ1-5
CDR3nt: TGCGCCAGCGACCCCCCCGAGGGAGGAGATCAGCCCCAGCATTTT
CDR3aa: CASDPPEGGDQPQHF

d_gene: -
v_gene: TRBV7-9
abundance: -
j_gene: TRBJ1-2
CDR3nt: TGTGCCAGCAGCGAAACCACCGCCGGCTGGGGCTACACCTTC
CDR3aa: CASSETTAGWGYTF

d_gene: TRBD1
v_gene: TRBV19
abundance: -
j_gene: TRBJ1-1
CDR3nt: TGTGCCAGTAGTTCCTTCGGGACAGTTATGAACACTGAAGCTTTCTTT
CDR3aa: CASSSFGTVMNTEAFF

d_gene: -
v_gene: TRBV7-3
abundance: -
j_gene: TRBJ2-2
CDR3nt: TGTGCCAGCAGCTTCATCGGGACACGAGCCGGGGAGCTGTTTTTT
CDR3aa: CASSFIGTRAGELFF

d_gene: -
v_gene: TRBV19
abundance: -
j_gene: TRBJ2-6
CDR3nt: TGTGCCAGTGCGGGATTTAACTCTGGGGCCAACGTCCTGACTTTC
CDR3aa: CASAGFNSGANVLTF

d_gene: TRBD1
v_gene: TRBV5-1
abundance: -
j_gene: TRBJ2-5
CDR3nt: TGCGCCAGCAGCTTGGGGACAGGGGGCGTTTTGGAGACCCAGTACTTC
CDR3aa: CASSLGTGGVLETQYF